Below are 30 T cell receptor beta chains sequenced from a single sample in a study of Ad26.COV2.S vaccination and SARS-CoV-2 variants. Generated by immunoSEQ multiplex PCR, the TCRdb table keeps only in-frame clones and is missing some. This sample yields about 350,000 clones, of which 70% to 90% are seen a single time; around 3.3% belongs to the top ten. Noted treatment: 15 to 20 received Ad26.COV2.S at low or high dose, single or two shots; several received placebo; per-sample allocation not given. Sampling took place 63 days after the first vaccine or placebo injection. Source: peripheral blood, taken in a trial of Ad26.COV2.S vaccine versus placebo. The receptors shown here come from a person between 18 and 65 years old who received the Ad26.COV2.S COVID-19 vaccine or a placebo.

V is TRBV7-2 and J is TRBJ1-3, with no clear D. This CDR3 contains 17 residues. Trimming removed 0 bases from V and 2 bases from J, with 14 bases in between. Germline V gene data show CDR1 as SGHTA and CDR2 as FQGNSA. In nucleotides, the CDR3 is TGTGCCAGCAGCTTAGCGAGTTTGCCTCTGACTGGAAACACCATATATTTT. Translation: CASSLASLPLTGNTIYF.

This chain links TRBV7-9 with TRBJ2-7; either TRBD1 or TRBD2 may fit D (6 bases each). The CDR3 runs to 15 residues. Germline CDR1 and CDR2: SEHNR and FQNEAQ (reference sequence). The ends were cut back, 1 base at V and 2 bases at J, with 12 bases in the middle. The CDR3, as DNA: TGTGCCAGCAGCTTAGAAGGAGGGGGGCCCTACGAGCAGTACTTC. Translating gives CASSLEGGGPYEQYF.

The chain recombines TRBV6-4 with TRBJ1-4; TRBD1 matches 7 bases. CDR3 length equals 14 residues. V lost 8 bases and J lost 4; bases outside the gene matches: 7. The V gene's germline CDR1 is MRHNA and CDR2 SNTAGT. CDR3 nucleotide sequence: TGTGCCAGCCGTAGGGACAGCCATAATGAAAAACTGTTTTTT. Protein sequence: CASRRDSHNEKLFF.

This rearrangement joins TRBV3-1 (or the pseudogene TRBV3-2) to TRBJ2-7; D remains unclear. Trimming removed 0 bases at V and 1 base at J, with 13 bases between. Germline assignment: CDR1 LGHDT and CDR2 YNNKEL (reference sequence). The CDR3 length is 16 residues. The CDR3 loop is CASSQDKWHSSYEQYF. In nucleotides, the CDR3 is TGTGCCAGCAGCCAAGATAAATGGCACTCGTCCTACGAGCAGTACTTC.

The rearrangement uses TRBV9 and TRBJ1-3; no definite D call. This CDR3 has 14 residues. Germline CDR1 is SGDLS and CDR2 is YYNGEE. The V gene lost 4 bases and the J gene lost 0 bases, with 8 bases spanning the gap. The CDR3: CASSLDGSGNTIYF. Written as DNA, the CDR3 is TGTGCCAGCAGCCTAGATGGCTCTGGAAACACCATATATTTT.

The gene calls are TRBV11-3 and TRBJ2-1, with TRBD2 matching over 13 bases. Germline V gene lookup returns CDR1 SGHNT and CDR2 YENEEA. The CDR3 consists of 18 residues. Trimming took 5 bases from V and 0 from J; bases not matched to a gene: 7. The CDR3 here is CASSVGLAGPSSYNEQFF. For the CDR3, the DNA is TGTGCCAGCAGCGTGGGACTAGCGGGGCCAAGCTCCTACAATGAGCAGTTCTTC.

The chain combines TRBV4-1 with TRBJ2-1; possibly TRBD2 for D (5 bases). The germline CDR1 and CDR2 sequences are MGHRA and YSYEKL. The ends were cut back, 0 bases at V and 0 bases at J, with 12 bases in the middle. The CDR3 covers 17 residues. The CDR3 region has the DNA TGCGCCAGCAGCCAAGATGCTGGCGGGCGCTCCTACAATGAGCAGTTCTTC. This codes for CASSQDAGGRSYNEQFF.

This sequence joins TRBV5-1 and TRBJ2-7; 7 nucleotides line up with TRBD1. CDR1 and CDR2 from the germline V gene are SGHRS and YFSETQ. The CDR3 is 13 residues long. V lost 4 bases, J lost 4 bases, and 5 bases stayed unmatched. DNA of the CDR3: TGCGCCAGCAGCCGGGACAGTAAGTACGAGCAGTACTTC. Amino acids: CASSRDSKYEQYF.

The chain links TRBV7-2 to TRBJ2-3; 7 bases map to TRBD1. The trim removed 5 bases at V and 4 bases at J, leaving 9 bases unmatched. The CDR3 spans 15 residues. Germline V gene sequence: CDR1 SGHTA, CDR2 FQGNSA. CDR3 region: CASSPGSTGADTQYF. As DNA, the CDR3 is TGTGCCAGCAGCCCCGGCTCCACAGGGGCAGATACGCAGTATTTT.

This clone was found a few times. The chain uses TRBV5-4 and TRBJ1-4; maybe TRBD1 (5 bases). Looked up from germline, CDR1 is SGHNT and CDR2 is YYREEE (reference sequence). Trimming cost V 2 bases and J 0 bases, with 14 bases left between them. This CDR3 region has 17 residues. The CDR3 nucleotides read TGTGCCAGCAGCTTTGTGTGGACACATGCAACTAATGAAAAACTGTTTTTT. It translates to CASSFVWTHATNEKLFF.

A single count supports this clone. V is TRBV6-6 and J is TRBJ2-3; unclear D gene. Germline V gene data show CDR1 as MNHNY and CDR2 as SVGAGI (reference sequence). The CDR3 sequence is 15 residues long. The V end was cut by 6 bases, the J end by 6 bases, with 19 bases between. The CDR3 spells CASREGYRNPDTQYF. The CDR3 DNA is TGTGCCAGCAGAGAAGGCTACCGAAACCCTGATACGCAGTATTTT.

The chain carries TRBV30 and TRBJ2-1, with TRBD1 identical over 7 bases. Unmatched junction bases numbered 8, after V lost 5 bases and J lost 7 bases. Germline V gene lookup returns CDR1 GTSNPN and CDR2 SVGIG (reference sequence). The CDR3 length is 13 residues. CDR3 in amino acids: CAWHRDRVNEQFF. The CDR3, as DNA: TGTGCCTGGCACCGGGACAGAGTAAATGAGCAGTTCTTC.

This sequence joins TRBV10-3 and TRBJ2-5; 14 bases align to TRBD2. The CDR3 contains 19 residues. Germline V CDR1 and CDR2: ENHRY, SYGVKD. V gave up 3 bases and J gave up 5 bases; unmatched junction bases: 14. CDR3 amino acids: CAISEDGTSGSAGGETQYF. The CDR3 DNA sequence: TGTGCCATCAGTGAAGACGGGACTAGCGGGAGCGCGGGTGGGGAGACCCAGTACTTC.

As regards this clone: The germline gene is not matched at one end of the junction; a read error may be the cause. The rearrangement uses TRBV2 and TRBJ2-7; D possibly corresponds to TRBD2 (5 bases). The germline gives CDR1 SNHLY, CDR2 FYNNEI. This CDR3 region has 11 residues. The CDR3 sequence is CASSDWELHHF. CDR3 sequence (DNA): TGTGCCAGCAGTGATTGGGAGCTCCATCACTTC.

This chain joins TRBV14 and TRBJ2-5; D is perhaps TRBD1 or TRBD2 (5 bases each). This CDR3 has 18 amino acids. Germline V lookup: CDR1 SGHDN, CDR2 FVKESK. The V end was cut by 8 bases, the J end by 0 bases, with 25 bases between. CDR3 in amino acids: CASPRPFLARGNQETQYF. In nucleotides, the CDR3 is TGTGCCAGCCCACGCCCGTTCTTGGCCCGGGGCAACCAAGAGACCCAGTACTTC.

This clone was seen just once. V is TRBV11-2 and J is TRBJ2-2, with TRBD2 matching 8 bases. V trimming: 5 bases; J trimming: 7 bases; junction bases outside the gene matches: 12. Germline V lookup: CDR1 SGHAT, CDR2 FQNNGV. The CDR3 has 16 residues. CDR3 DNA: TGTGCCAGCAGCCCGGGAGGGGGGGCCGTTAGCGGGGAGCTGTTTTTT. Amino acid sequence: CASSPGGGAVSGELFF.

The V and J genes are TRBV7-9 and TRBJ2-7; 7 bases fit TRBD1. The V segment lost 1 base and the J segment 5 bases; nucleotides outside the gene matches: 8. CDR1 is SEHNR, CDR2 FQNEAQ, per germline (reference sequence). The CDR3 has 15 residues. CDR3 DNA sequence: TGTGCCAGCAGCTTAGGTTTAGGGGGCTTCGACGAGCAGTACTTC. Protein product: CASSLGLGGFDEQYF.

The chain links TRBV19 to TRBJ1-5; D gene unclear. CDR3 size: 13 residues. V was pared by 6 bases and J by 4 bases, with 10 bases between. CDR1 and CDR2 (germline): LNHDA, SQIVND (reference sequence). This chain's CDR3 is CASSKDGNQPQHF. For the CDR3, the DNA is TGTGCCAGTAGCAAGGATGGGAATCAGCCCCAGCATTTT.

This chain links TRBV5-1 with TRBJ2-3, with TRBD1 matching over 7 bases. J gave up 2 bases and V 4 bases, and 4 bases lay outside the gene matches. Germline V CDR1 and CDR2: SGHRS, YFSETQ. The CDR3 is 14 residues long. The CDR3 bases are TGCGCCAGCAGCCCAGGGACAGTCACAGATACGCAGTATTTT. This codes for CASSPGTVTDTQYF. Together with reference TRBV5-1 and TRBJ2-3, the CDR3 gives the full variable domain: KAGVTQTPRYLIKTRGQQVTLSCSPISGHRSVSWYQQTPGQGLQFLFEYFSETQRNKGNFPGRFSGRQFSNSRSEMNVSTLELGDSALYLCASSPGTVTDTQYFGPGTRLTVL.

The chain links TRBV5-6 to TRBJ1-5; a weak D match, TRBD1 (6 bases). This CDR3 region has 15 residues. The germline CDR1 and CDR2 sequences are SGHDT and YYEEEE. V lost 4 bases, J lost 2 bases, and 13 bases lay in between. The CDR3 sequence: CASSPGGGRNQPQHF. The CDR3 nucleotides are TGTGCCAGCAGCCCGGGGGGGGGCCGCAATCAGCCCCAGCATTTT.

This clone was detected a few times. This chain connects TRBV19 to TRBJ1-1; D may be TRBD1 (6 bases). V was cut by 7 bases and J by 6 bases, with 18 bases left in between. This CDR3 region has 14 residues. Germline CDR1 LNHDA, CDR2 SQIVND (reference sequence). The CDR3 bases are TGTGCCAGTACCCTACAGGGAAATGGACCTGAAGCTTTCTTT. This sequence encodes CASTLQGNGPEAFF.

The chain combines TRBV10-2 with TRBJ1-1; a possible D gene is TRBD1 (6 bases). V lost 7 bases and J 3 bases, leaving 6 bases between the germline ends. Germline CDR1 and CDR2: WSHSY and SAAADI. The CDR3 runs 11 residues. CDR3 amino acids: CASKGDTEAFF. CDR3 DNA: TGCGCCAGCAAGGGGGACACTGAAGCTTTCTTT.

The chain links TRBV7-2 to TRBJ2-3, with 9 bases that match TRBD2. CDR1 is SGHTA and CDR2 is FQGNSA in the germline V gene. The CDR3 has 15 amino acids. V was pared by 1 base and J by 5 bases, with 4 bases of the junction left unmatched. The CDR3 nucleotides read TGTGCCAGCAGCTTAGTTGCTAGCGGGAAAGATACGCAGTATTTT. The encoded protein is CASSLVASGKDTQYF.

V gene TRBV19 combines with J gene TRBJ1-1; D uncertain. V was trimmed by 1 base and J by 1 base, leaving 4 bases between them. This CDR3 is 13 amino acids long. Looked up from germline, CDR1 is LNHDA and CDR2 is SQIVND (reference sequence). CDR3 DNA sequence: TGTGCCAGTAGTATAGCCCCGAACACTGAAGCTTTCTTT. It is translated as CASSIAPNTEAFF.

Here the CDR3 DNA reads TGTGCCTGGGGTTTGCCCGGAAGTAACTATGGCTACACCTTC. Encoded protein: CAWGLPGSNYGYTF. The genes are TRBV30 and TRBJ1-2; D is undetermined. V lost 5 bases to trimming and J lost 1 base, with 14 bases between them. CDR3 size: 14 residues. Germline V gives CDR1 GTSNPN, CDR2 SVGIG (reference sequence).

This clone was found once. The chain is built from TRBV19 and TRBJ1-2; D uncertain. Trimming shortened V by 8 bases and J by 3 bases, and 16 bases separated the two germline ends. CDR3 length: 14 amino acids. Germline V lookup: CDR1 LNHDA, CDR2 SQIVND (reference sequence). CDR3 protein: CASGAYPRDYGYTF. The CDR3 bases are TGTGCCAGTGGCGCCTACCCCCGGGACTATGGCTACACCTTC.

The chain couples TRBV7-9 to TRBJ2-5; no clear D. Germline V gene data show CDR1 as SEHNR and CDR2 as FQNEAQ (reference sequence). The CDR3 loop spans 16 amino acids. V was shortened by 6 bases and J by 3 bases, with 20 bases between the two germline ends. The CDR3 spells CASRPPWSRAEETQYF. In DNA form, the CDR3 reads TGTGCCAGCAGACCTCCCTGGTCCCGCGCGGAAGAGACCCAGTACTTC.

The chain uses TRBV15 and TRBJ2-3, with D tentatively TRBD1 or TRBD2 (5 bases each). The CDR3 extends over 14 amino acids. V was trimmed by 4 bases and J by 5 bases, leaving 13 bases between them. Germline CDR1 is LNHNV and CDR2 is YYDKDF (reference sequence). Here the CDR3 reads CATSTRTGQDTQYF. DNA of the CDR3: TGTGCCACCAGCACTCGGACGGGGCAAGATACGCAGTATTTT.

This sequence joins TRBV28 and TRBJ2-3; D may be TRBD2 (5 bases). V lost 3 bases and J lost 9, with 10 bases in between. The germline gives CDR1 MDHEN, CDR2 SYDVKM. The CDR3 has 12 residues. CDR3 sequence reads: CASSFRGSTQYF. CDR3 bases: TGTGCCAGCAGTTTTCGGGGTTCAACGCAGTATTTT. The entire variable domain, with the rest obtained from reference TRBV28 and TRBJ2-3, is as follows: DVKVTQSSRYLVKRTGEKVFLECVQDMDHENMFWYRQDPGLGLRLIYFSYDVKMKEKGDIPEGYSVSREKKERFSLILESASTNQTSMYLCASSFRGSTQYFGPGTRLTVL.

This chain links TRBV6-5 with TRBJ2-7; a possible D gene is TRBD1 (6 bases). The CDR3 sequence is 14 residues long. From germline, CDR1 is MNHEY and CDR2 SVGAGI. The V end lost 7 bases, the J end lost 6 bases, and 19 bases lay between the germline ends. This chain's CDR3 is CASMYRDTSTEQYF. CDR3 coding DNA: TGTGCCAGCATGTACCGGGACACCTCAACCGAGCAGTACTTC.